Presented here are 32 T cell receptor beta chains from one specimen sequenced in a study of graft-versus-host responses after intestinal transplantation. These receptors' targets are unknown. Using immunoSEQ multiplex PCR, the repertoire was profiled, and TCRdb retains in-frame clones only, with some absent. The profile covers over 100,000 clones, with roughly 91% appearing a single time and around 0.12% taken by the ten largest. The starting material was unstimulated CD4+ T cells sorted from spleen or lymph node cells, obtained before intestinal transplant. The origin of the receptors is a human donor who received an intestinal transplant.

The chain is built from TRBV19 and TRBJ2-1, with 10 positions matching TRBD2. CDR1 LNHDA and CDR2 SQIVND come from the germline V gene (reference sequence). This CDR3 has 15 residues. Trimming removed 2 bases from V and 8 bases from J; junction bases left unmatched: 6. The CDR3 DNA reads TGTGCCAGTAGTATATTAGCGGGAGGATGGTATGAGCAGTTCTTC. This codes for CASSILAGGWYEQFF.

The CDR3 nucleotides read TGTGCCAGCAGTCAACGTTCCCTCGCGGGGACCCAGTACTTC. Translation gives CASSQRSLAGTQYF. V usage is TRBV6-5 and J usage is TRBJ2-5, with a possible D match to TRBD2 (5 bases). Trimming took off 5 bases at V and 7 bases at J, with 17 bases between the two ends. Germline V lookup: CDR1 MNHEY, CDR2 SVGAGI. The CDR3 is 14 amino acids.

J is TRBJ2-1 and V is TRBV11-2; 11 bases map to TRBD2. Unmatched junction bases numbered 9, after V lost 5 bases and J lost 9 bases. The germline V gene has CDR1 SGHAT and CDR2 FQNNGV. The CDR3 sequence is 15 residues long. CDR3 in amino acids: CASSLGSGRAGEQFF. Here the CDR3 DNA reads TGTGCCAGCAGCCTCGGTAGCGGGAGGGCCGGTGAGCAGTTCTTC.

This chain uses TRBV18 with TRBJ2-1; TRBD1 aligns across 8 bases. The ends lost 6 bases at V and 2 bases at J; junction bases unmatched: 6. This CDR3 is 15 amino acids long. Germline-derived CDR1 and CDR2 are KGHSH and LQKENI. The DNA for the CDR3 is TGTGCCAGCTCCGACGGACAGGGACCCTACAATGAGCAGTTCTTC. This encodes CASSDGQGPYNEQFF.

This chain uses TRBV6-5 with TRBJ2-1; the D call may be TRBD1 or TRBD2 (5 bases each). This CDR3 is 13 amino acids long. The germline CDR1 and CDR2 sequences are MNHEY and SVGAGI. Trimming shortened V by 0 bases and J by 10 bases, and 10 bases separated the two germline ends. CDR3 loop: CASSYSQGREQFF. The CDR3 region has the DNA TGTGCCAGCAGTTACTCGCAGGGACGAGAGCAGTTCTTC.

DNA of the CDR3: TGTGCCAGCAGCTTACCAGGGGGCTACGAGCAGTACTTC. Encoded protein: CASSLPGGYEQYF. This rearrangement joins TRBV7-9 to TRBJ2-7, with 7 positions matching TRBD1. V shed 2 bases and J 3 bases; nucleotides not matched to a gene: 1. This CDR3 contains 13 residues. Germline-derived CDR1 and CDR2 are SEHNR and FQNEAQ (reference sequence). Supplemented by reference TRBV7-9 and TRBJ2-7, the full variable domain reads DTGVSQNPRHKITKRGQNVTFRCDPISEHNRLYWYRQTLGQGPEFLTYFQNEAQLEKSRLLSDRFSAERPKGSFSTLEIQRTEQGDSAMYLCASSLPGGYEQYFGPGTRLTVT.

The chain has TRBV29-1 and TRBJ1-1, with no clear D. Trimming took off 4 bases at V and 2 bases at J, with 11 bases between the two ends. The length of the CDR3 is 13 residues. Germline V gene data show CDR1 as SQVTM and CDR2 as ANQGSEA. DNA of the CDR3: TGCAGCGTTGTAGCAACCTCTAACACTGAAGCTTTCTTT. Its protein is CSVVATSNTEAFF.

The chain couples TRBV5-6 to TRBJ1-2; D is unresolved. V was shortened by 4 bases and J by 3 bases, with 10 bases between the two germline ends. Germline lookup yields CDR1 SGHDT and CDR2 YYEEEE. There are 13 residues in the CDR3. The CDR3 here is CASSPERYYGYTF. The DNA for the CDR3 is TGTGCCAGCAGCCCTGAGAGGTACTATGGCTACACCTTC.

The rearrangement uses TRBV6-6 and TRBJ1-5; 7 bases are a match to TRBD1. The CDR3 is 14 amino acids. CDR1 and CDR2 (germline): MNHNY, SVGAGI (reference sequence). Germline trimming cut 4 bases from V and 6 bases from J; bases unmatched to any gene: 6. The CDR3: CASSWGQKSQPQHF. The DNA of the CDR3 is TGTGCCAGCAGTTGGGGACAGAAGAGTCAGCCCCAGCATTTT.

The chain employs TRBV28 and TRBJ1-5; 8 positions match TRBD1. Germline trimming cut 3 bases from V and 3 bases from J; bases unmatched to any gene: 4. This CDR3 is built from 15 residues. Germline CDR1 MDHEN, CDR2 SYDVKM. The CDR3 loop reads CASSFQGALNQPQHF. As DNA, the CDR3 is TGTGCCAGCAGTTTCCAGGGGGCACTCAATCAGCCCCAGCATTTT.

This clone is a singleton in its sample. V usage is TRBV4-2 and J usage is TRBJ2-1, with TRBD2 identical over 7 bases. Germline CDR1 LGHNA, CDR2 YNFKEQ. The V segment lost 4 bases and the J segment 9 bases; nucleotides outside the gene matches: 9. The CDR3 sequence is 14 residues long. CDR3 DNA: TGTGCCAGCAGCCGAGCGGGACCTATACGTGAGCAGTTCTTC. It codes for CASSRAGPIREQFF.

The chain has TRBV14 and TRBJ2-2; D ambiguous. The CDR3 has 13 amino acids. V was pared by 1 base and J by 6 bases, with 6 bases between. CDR1 and CDR2 from the germline V gene are SGHDN and FVKESK. Written as DNA, the CDR3 is TGTGCCAGCAGCCAAGTATTTCCCGGGGAGCTGTTTTTT. It is translated as CASSQVFPGELFF.

The rearrangement joins TRBV29-1 to TRBJ2-3; D may be TRBD2 (5 bases). V lost 7 bases and J lost 6, with 14 bases in between. The CDR3 spans 12 residues. Germline CDR1 reads SQVTM; CDR2 reads ANQGSEA. CDR3 nucleotides: TGCAGCGGGACGGAGCGAGGGGATACGCAGTATTTT. Translation: CSGTERGDTQYF.

V gene TRBV25-1 combines with J gene TRBJ2-7; weak D call: TRBD2 (6 bases). This CDR3 is 14 amino acids long. The germline V gene encodes CDR1 MGHDK and CDR2 SYGVNS. With 4 bases removed from V and 6 bases from J, the gap between germline ends came to 16 bases. This chain's CDR3 is CASSVPGSSGEQYF. The DNA for the CDR3 is TGTGCCAGCAGTGTTCCCGGGAGCTCCGGCGAGCAGTACTTC.

This chain joins TRBV11-2 and TRBJ2-3, with 7 bases aligning to TRBD2. Looked up from germline, CDR1 is SGHAT and CDR2 is FQNNGV. CDR3 length equals 16 residues. Trimming cost V 5 bases and J 0 bases; bases outside gene matches: 8. CDR3 loop: CASSPGLPKSTDTQYF. In nucleotides, the CDR3 is TGTGCCAGCAGCCCGGGACTACCGAAAAGCACAGATACGCAGTATTTT.

CDR3 amino acids: CASSQTGRETQYF. In nucleotides, the CDR3 is TGTGCCAGCAGCCAGACAGGGCGGGAGACCCAGTACTTC. The V and J genes are TRBV7-9 and TRBJ2-5, with 7 bases lining up with TRBD1. Germline V gives CDR1 SEHNR, CDR2 FQNEAQ (reference sequence). V gave up 5 bases and J gave up 5 bases; unmatched junction bases: 5. The CDR3 has 13 amino acids.

The V gene is TRBV4-2, the J gene TRBJ2-5; either TRBD1 or TRBD2 may fit D (5 bases each). The V gene lost 0 bases and the J gene lost 11 bases, with 16 bases spanning the gap. The V gene's germline CDR1 is LGHNA and CDR2 YNFKEQ. The CDR3 has 14 residues. The CDR3 region is CASSQEALLGEQYF. The CDR3 bases are TGTGCCAGCAGCCAAGAAGCCCTTTTGGGGGAGCAGTACTTC.

The chain's CDR3 is CASSRSRTGYSQDTQYF. CDR3 coding DNA: TGTGCCAGCAGCCGCAGTAGGACAGGTTATTCCCAAGATACGCAGTATTTT. The chain combines TRBV9 with TRBJ2-3; 7 bases agree with TRBD1. Germline V gives CDR1 SGDLS, CDR2 YYNGEE. CDR3 length: 17 residues. V dropped 4 bases and J dropped 5; count of bases not matched to a gene: 16.

This rearrangement joins TRBV27 to TRBJ1-1, with D maybe TRBD1 (5 bases). Germline loops: CDR1 MNHEY, CDR2 SMNVEV (reference sequence). The length of the CDR3 is 14 residues. V dropped 3 bases and J dropped 1 base, with 9 bases sitting between them. The CDR3 nucleotides read TGTGCCAGCAGTTTCAGGGCCCGGAACACTGAAGCTTTCTTT. Amino acid sequence: CASSFRARNTEAFF.

The genes are TRBV12-5 and TRBJ2-2; no firm D call. This CDR3 has 15 residues. CDR1 is LGHNT, CDR2 FRNRAP, per germline. The V end was cut by 0 bases, the J end by 4 bases, with 9 bases between. Here the CDR3 DNA reads TGTGCTAGTGGTTTGGTATTTACCGGCACCGGGGAGCTGTTTTTT. Its protein is CASGLVFTGTGELFF.

This chain links TRBV18 with TRBJ2-1, with 11 bases fitting TRBD2. The germline V gene has CDR1 KGHSH and CDR2 LQKENI. V shed 10 bases, J shed 6 bases, and the junction held 8 bases outside the gene matches. The CDR3 is 14 residues long. The CDR3 sequence is CATTTSGKSNEQFF. DNA of the CDR3: TGTGCCACCACGACTAGCGGGAAGTCCAATGAGCAGTTCTTC.

This chain uses TRBV27 with TRBJ2-1; TRBD2 matches 10 bases. The CDR3 has 14 residues. The J segment lost 9 bases and the V segment lost 1 base, leaving 3 bases of the junction unmatched. Germline assignment: CDR1 MNHEY and CDR2 SMNVEV (reference sequence). The CDR3 reads CASSLFSGRIEQFF. DNA of the CDR3: TGTGCCAGCAGTTTATTTAGCGGGAGGATTGAGCAGTTCTTC.

V is TRBV5-8 and J is TRBJ1-1; tentatively, D is TRBD1 (6 bases). The CDR3 is 15 residues long. Per the germline V gene, CDR1 is SGHTS and CDR2 is YDEGEE. Trimming cost V 3 bases and J 7 bases, with 19 bases left between them. The CDR3 coding sequence is TGTGCCAGCAGCTACAGGGACGGAGGGAGGAGTGAAGCTTTCTTT. Its translation is CASSYRDGGRSEAFF.

This clone was observed a few times. CDR3 amino acids: CASSRQGKNEKLFF. The CDR3 coding sequence is TGTGCCAGCAGCCGACAGGGGAAAAATGAAAAACTGTTTTTT. This sequence joins TRBV11-2 and TRBJ1-4; 8 bases match TRBD1. This CDR3 is built from 14 residues. V shed 5 bases, J shed 5 bases, and the junction held 4 bases outside the gene matches. Looked up from germline, CDR1 is SGHAT and CDR2 is FQNNGV.

In this sample, this clone turned up once. This chain links TRBV11-3 with TRBJ1-5; possibly TRBD1 for D (5 bases). Germline CDR1 is SGHNT and CDR2 is YENEEA. Trimming cost V 5 bases and J 2 bases, with 19 bases left between them. This CDR3 comprises 17 residues. This CDR3 is CASSPHRKGRGNQPQHF. The CDR3 DNA follows: TGTGCCAGCAGCCCGCACAGGAAAGGAAGGGGCAATCAGCCCCAGCATTTT.

This clone was observed a handful of times. The rearrangement links TRBV10-1 to TRBJ2-7; 10 nucleotides match TRBD1. In germline, CDR1 is WNHNN, CDR2 SYGVQD (reference sequence). The CDR3 contains 13 residues. V was clipped by 4 bases and J by 3 bases; unmatched bases: 0. The CDR3 loop reads CASSGTGGYEQYF. CDR3 DNA sequence: TGCGCCAGCAGTGGGACAGGGGGCTACGAGCAGTACTTC.

The V call is TRBV28, the J call TRBJ2-3; D call uncertain. CDR1 is MDHEN, CDR2 SYDVKM, per germline. V was clipped by 1 base and J by 2 bases, with 10 bases between them. This CDR3 contains 15 residues. CDR3 nucleotide sequence: TGTGCCAGCAGTTTATTGGGCAAATCCACAGATACGCAGTATTTT. Encoded protein: CASSLLGKSTDTQYF. The full variable domain, with the rest looked up from reference TRBV28 and TRBJ2-3, is DVKVTQSSRYLVKRTGEKVFLECVQDMDHENMFWYRQDPGLGLRLIYFSYDVKMKEKGDIPEGYSVSREKKERFSLILESASTNQTSMYLCASSLLGKSTDTQYFGPGTRLTVL.

The chain is built from TRBV30 and TRBJ2-7; the match to TRBD2 covers 8 bases. V was clipped by 2 bases and J by 7 bases; unmatched bases: 7. The CDR3 totals 13 residues. Germline values: CDR1 GTSNPN, CDR2 SVGIG (reference sequence). The DNA of the CDR3 is TGTGCCTGGAGTACGGGAGGGTGGGGGGAGCAGTACTTC. Amino acids: CAWSTGGWGEQYF.

The chain combines TRBV6-5 with TRBJ2-5, with D unclear. In germline, CDR1 is MNHEY, CDR2 SVGAGI. V was shortened by 0 bases and J by 2 bases, with 7 bases between the two germline ends. The CDR3 contains 14 residues. CDR3 in DNA: TGTGCCAGCAGTTACTCCGGACCGCAAGAGACCCAGTACTTC. Translation: CASSYSGPQETQYF.

Here the CDR3 reads CASSVKGEQFF. The CDR3 coding sequence is TGCGCCAGCAGTGTAAAGGGTGAGCAGTTCTTC. The chain carries TRBV10-1 and TRBJ2-1; D is undetermined. There are 11 residues in the CDR3. Between the trimmed V and J ends, which lost 4 bases and 9 bases, there was a span of 7 bases. The germline V gene encodes CDR1 WNHNN and CDR2 SYGVQD (reference sequence).

CDR3 in DNA: TGTGCCAGCAGATTAACGGAGGGTAACTATGGCTACACCTTC. It codes for CASRLTEGNYGYTF. The chain carries TRBV2 and TRBJ1-2; no firm D call. The CDR3 is made up of 14 amino acids. Germline V CDR1 and CDR2: SNHLY, FYNNEI. V was trimmed by 6 bases and J by 1 base, leaving 12 bases between them.

The V and J genes are TRBV9 and TRBJ1-2, with D tentatively TRBD1 (6 bases). Trimming left V 0 bases short and J 4 bases short, with 10 bases between. This CDR3 spans 14 amino acids. Germline assignment: CDR1 SGDLS and CDR2 YYNGEE. CDR3 amino acids: CASSVERTVYGYTF. In nucleotides, the CDR3 is TGTGCCAGCAGCGTAGAAAGGACAGTCTATGGCTACACCTTC.